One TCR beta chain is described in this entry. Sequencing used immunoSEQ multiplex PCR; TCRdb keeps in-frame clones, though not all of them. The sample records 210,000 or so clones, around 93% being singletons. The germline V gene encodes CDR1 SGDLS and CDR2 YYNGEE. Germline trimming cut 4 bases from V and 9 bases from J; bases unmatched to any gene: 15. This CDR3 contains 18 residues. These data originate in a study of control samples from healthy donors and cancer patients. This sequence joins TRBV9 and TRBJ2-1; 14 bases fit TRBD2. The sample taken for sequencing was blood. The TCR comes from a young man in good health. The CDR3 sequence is CASSPTGLGTSGGGEQFF. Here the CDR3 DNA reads TGTGCCAGCAGCCCAACCGGATTAGGGACTAGCGGGGGTGGTGAGCAGTTCTTC.